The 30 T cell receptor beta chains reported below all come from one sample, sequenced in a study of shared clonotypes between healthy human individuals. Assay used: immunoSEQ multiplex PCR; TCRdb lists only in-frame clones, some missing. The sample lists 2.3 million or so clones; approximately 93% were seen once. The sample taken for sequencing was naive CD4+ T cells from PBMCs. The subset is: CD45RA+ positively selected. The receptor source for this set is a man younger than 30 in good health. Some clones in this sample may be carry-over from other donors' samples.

The CDR3 coding sequence is TGTGCCAGCAGCTCGGGACTAGCGGGGCTGCCTAGCTCCTACGAGCAGTACTTC. This codes for CASSSGLAGLPSSYEQYF. J is TRBJ2-5 and V is TRBV4-2; TRBD2 aligns across 13 bases. Judging by the DNA end, TRBJ2-7 fits better; the J call may be wrong. CDR3 length: 18 residues. CDR1 LGHNA and CDR2 YNFKEQ come from the germline V gene.

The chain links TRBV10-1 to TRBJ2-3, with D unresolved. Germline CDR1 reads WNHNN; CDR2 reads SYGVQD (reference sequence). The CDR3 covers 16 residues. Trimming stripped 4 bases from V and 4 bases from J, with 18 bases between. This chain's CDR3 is CASSGSLARVADTQYF. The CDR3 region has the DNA TGCGCCAGCAGTGGTTCTCTGGCTAGAGTCGCAGATACGCAGTATTTT.

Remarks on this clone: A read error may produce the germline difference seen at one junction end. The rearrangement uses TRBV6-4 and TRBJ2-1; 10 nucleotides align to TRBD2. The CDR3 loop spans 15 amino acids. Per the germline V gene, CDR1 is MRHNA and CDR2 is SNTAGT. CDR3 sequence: CASRDLAGGFNEQFF. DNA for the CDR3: TGTGCCAGCAGGGACTTAGCGGGGGGTTTTAATGAGCAGTTCTTC.

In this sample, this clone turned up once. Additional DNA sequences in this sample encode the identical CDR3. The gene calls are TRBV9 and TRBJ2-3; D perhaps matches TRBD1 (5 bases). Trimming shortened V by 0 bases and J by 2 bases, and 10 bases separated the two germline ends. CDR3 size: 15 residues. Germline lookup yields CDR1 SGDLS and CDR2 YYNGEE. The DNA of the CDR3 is TGTGCCAGCAGCGTAGTCGGTGGGGCCACAGATACGCAGTATTTT. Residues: CASSVVGGATDTQYF.

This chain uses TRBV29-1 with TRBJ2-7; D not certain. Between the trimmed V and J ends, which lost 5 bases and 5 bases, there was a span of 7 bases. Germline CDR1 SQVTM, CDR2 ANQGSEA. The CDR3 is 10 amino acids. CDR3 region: CSVRSHEQYF. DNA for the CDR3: TGCAGCGTTAGATCCCACGAGCAGTACTTC.

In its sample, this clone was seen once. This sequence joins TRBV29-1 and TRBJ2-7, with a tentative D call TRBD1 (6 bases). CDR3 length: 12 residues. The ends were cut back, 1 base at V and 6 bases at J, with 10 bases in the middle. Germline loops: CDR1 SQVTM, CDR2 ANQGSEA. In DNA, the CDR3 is TGCAGCGTTGAAGGTCCAGGGGCCGAGCAGTACTTC. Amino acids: CSVEGPGAEQYF.

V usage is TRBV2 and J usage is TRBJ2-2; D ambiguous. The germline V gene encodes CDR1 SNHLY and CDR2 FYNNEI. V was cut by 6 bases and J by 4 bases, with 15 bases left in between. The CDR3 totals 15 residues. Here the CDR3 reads CASSPDRSGTGELFF. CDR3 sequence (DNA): TGTGCCAGCAGCCCTGACCGGTCGGGCACCGGGGAGCTGTTTTTT.

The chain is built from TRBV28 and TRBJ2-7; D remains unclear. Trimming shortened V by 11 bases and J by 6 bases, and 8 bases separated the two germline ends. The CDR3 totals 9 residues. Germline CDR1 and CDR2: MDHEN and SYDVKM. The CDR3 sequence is CAAGGEQYF. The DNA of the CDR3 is TGTGCCGCAGGTGGCGAGCAGTACTTC. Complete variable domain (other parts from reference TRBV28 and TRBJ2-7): DVKVTQSSRYLVKRTGEKVFLECVQDMDHENMFWYRQDPGLGLRLIYFSYDVKMKEKGDIPEGYSVSREKKERFSLILESASTNQTSMYLCAAGGEQYFGPGTRLTVT.

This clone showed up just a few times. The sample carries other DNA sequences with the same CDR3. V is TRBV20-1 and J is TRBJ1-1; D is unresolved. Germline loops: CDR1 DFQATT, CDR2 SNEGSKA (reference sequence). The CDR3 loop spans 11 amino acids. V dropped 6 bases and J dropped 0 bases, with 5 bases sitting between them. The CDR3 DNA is TGCAGTGCCTCAATGAACACTGAAGCTTTCTTT. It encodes CSASMNTEAFF.

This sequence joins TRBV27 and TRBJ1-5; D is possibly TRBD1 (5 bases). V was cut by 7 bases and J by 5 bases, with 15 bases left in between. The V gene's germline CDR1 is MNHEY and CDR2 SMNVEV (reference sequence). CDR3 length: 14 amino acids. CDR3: CASIGGIGDQPQHF. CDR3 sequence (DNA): TGTGCCAGCATTGGGGGTATTGGAGATCAGCCCCAGCATTTT.

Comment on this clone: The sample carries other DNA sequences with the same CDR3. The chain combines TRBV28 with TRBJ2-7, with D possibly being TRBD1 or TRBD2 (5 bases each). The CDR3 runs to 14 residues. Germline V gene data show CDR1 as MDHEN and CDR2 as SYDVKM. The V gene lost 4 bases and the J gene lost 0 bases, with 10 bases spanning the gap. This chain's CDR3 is CASSSPGTSYEQYF. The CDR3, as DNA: TGTGCCAGCAGTTCCCCAGGGACCTCCTACGAGCAGTACTTC.

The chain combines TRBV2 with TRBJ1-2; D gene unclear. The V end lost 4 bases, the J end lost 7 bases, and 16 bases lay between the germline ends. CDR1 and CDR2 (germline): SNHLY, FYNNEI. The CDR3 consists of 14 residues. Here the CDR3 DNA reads TGTGCCAGCAGTGCCCTGCAAACCAACAGTGGCTACACCTTC. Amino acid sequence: CASSALQTNSGYTF. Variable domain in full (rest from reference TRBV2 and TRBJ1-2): EPEVTQTPSHQVTQMGQEVILRCVPISNHLYFYWYRQILGQKVEFLVSFYNNEISEKSEIFDDQFSVERPDGSNFTLKIRSTKLEDSAMYFCASSALQTNSGYTFGSGTRLTVV.

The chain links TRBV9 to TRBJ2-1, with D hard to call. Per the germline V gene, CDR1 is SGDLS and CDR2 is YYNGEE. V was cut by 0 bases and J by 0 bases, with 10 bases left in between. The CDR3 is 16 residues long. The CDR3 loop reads CASSVDPRSSYNEQFF. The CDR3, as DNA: TGTGCCAGCAGCGTAGATCCGCGCAGCTCCTACAATGAGCAGTTCTTC.

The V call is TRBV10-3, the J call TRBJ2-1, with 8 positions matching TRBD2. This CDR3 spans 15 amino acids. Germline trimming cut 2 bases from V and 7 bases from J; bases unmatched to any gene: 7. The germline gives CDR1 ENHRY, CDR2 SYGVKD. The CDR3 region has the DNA TGTGCCATCAGTGAGAGGGGGACTAGTGTTAATGAGCAGTTCTTC. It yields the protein CAISERGTSVNEQFF.

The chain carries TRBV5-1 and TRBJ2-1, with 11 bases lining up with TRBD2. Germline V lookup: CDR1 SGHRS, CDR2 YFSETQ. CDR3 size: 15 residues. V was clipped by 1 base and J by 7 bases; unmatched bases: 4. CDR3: CASSLLASGRNEQFF. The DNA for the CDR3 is TGCGCCAGCAGCTTGTTGGCTAGCGGGAGGAATGAGCAGTTCTTC.

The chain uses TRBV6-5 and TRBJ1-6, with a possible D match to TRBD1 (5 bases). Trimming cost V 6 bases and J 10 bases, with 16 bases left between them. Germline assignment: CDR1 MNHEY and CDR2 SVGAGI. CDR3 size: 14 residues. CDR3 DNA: TGTGCCAGCAGCCTCGGGGGGGTAGGATCACCCCTCCACTTT. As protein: CASSLGGVGSPLHF.

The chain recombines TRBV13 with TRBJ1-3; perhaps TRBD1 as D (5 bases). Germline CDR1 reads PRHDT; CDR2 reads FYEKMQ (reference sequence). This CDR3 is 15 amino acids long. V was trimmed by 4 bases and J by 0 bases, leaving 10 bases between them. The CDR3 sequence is CASSWGQSSGNTIYF. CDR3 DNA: TGTGCCAGCAGCTGGGGCCAGAGCTCTGGAAACACCATATATTTT. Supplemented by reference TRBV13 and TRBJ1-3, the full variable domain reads AAGVIQSPRHLIKEKRETATLKCYPIPRHDTVYWYQQGPGQDPQFLISFYEKMQSDKGSIPDRFSAQQFSDYHSELNMSSLELGDSALYFCASSWGQSSGNTIYFGEGSWLTVV.

In DNA, the CDR3 is TGTGCCAGCAGTTACTCTTTCCAGAACACTGAAGCTTTCTTT. Translating it yields CASSYSFQNTEAFF. The rearrangement links TRBV6-5 to TRBJ1-1; D is ambiguous. Trimming removed 0 bases from V and 1 base from J, with 6 bases in between. Germline V CDR1 and CDR2: MNHEY, SVGAGI. The CDR3 has 14 amino acids.

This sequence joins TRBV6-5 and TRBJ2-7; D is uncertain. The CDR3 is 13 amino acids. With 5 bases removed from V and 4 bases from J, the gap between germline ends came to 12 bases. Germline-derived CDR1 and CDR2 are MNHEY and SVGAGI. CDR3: CASSRSAVYEQYF. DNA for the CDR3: TGTGCCAGCAGTAGGAGTGCAGTTTACGAGCAGTACTTC.

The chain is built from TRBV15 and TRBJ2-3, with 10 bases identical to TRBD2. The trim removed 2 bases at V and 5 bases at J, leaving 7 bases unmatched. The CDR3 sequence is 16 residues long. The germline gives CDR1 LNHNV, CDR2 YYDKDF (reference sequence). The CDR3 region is CATSRKALAGVDTQYF. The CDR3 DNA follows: TGTGCCACCAGCAGAAAGGCGCTAGCGGGAGTAGATACGCAGTATTTT.

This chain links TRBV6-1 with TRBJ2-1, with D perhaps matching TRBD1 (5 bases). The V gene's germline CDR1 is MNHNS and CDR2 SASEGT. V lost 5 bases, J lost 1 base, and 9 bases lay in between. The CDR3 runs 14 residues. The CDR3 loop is CASSPGFSYNEQFF. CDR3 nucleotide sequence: TGTGCCAGCAGTCCAGGGTTTTCCTACAATGAGCAGTTCTTC.

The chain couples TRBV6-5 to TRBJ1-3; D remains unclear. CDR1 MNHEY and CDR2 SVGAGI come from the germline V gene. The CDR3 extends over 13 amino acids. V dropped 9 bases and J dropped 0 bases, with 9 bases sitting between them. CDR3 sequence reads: CASKTISGNTIYF. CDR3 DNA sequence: TGTGCCAGTAAGACCATCTCTGGAAACACCATATATTTT.

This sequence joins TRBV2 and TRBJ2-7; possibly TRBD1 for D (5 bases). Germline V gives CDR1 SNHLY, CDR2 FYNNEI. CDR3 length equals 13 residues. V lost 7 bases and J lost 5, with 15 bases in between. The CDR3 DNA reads TGTGCCAGCATTAGGCAGGGCGCCCACGAGCAGTACTTC. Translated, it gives CASIRQGAHEQYF.

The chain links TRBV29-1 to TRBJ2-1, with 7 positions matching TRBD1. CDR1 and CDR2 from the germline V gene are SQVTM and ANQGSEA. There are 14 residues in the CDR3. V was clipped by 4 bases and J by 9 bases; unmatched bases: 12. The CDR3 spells CSVATGIAVGEQFF. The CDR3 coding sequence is TGCAGCGTTGCGACAGGGATCGCGGTTGGTGAGCAGTTCTTC.

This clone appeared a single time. CDR3 sequence (DNA): TGTGCCAGCAGATGGCAGGTCCTTAGCTCCTACGAGCAGTACTTC. Its protein is CASRWQVLSSYEQYF. J is TRBJ2-7 and V is TRBV2; unclear D gene. CDR1 is SNHLY, CDR2 FYNNEI, per germline. V was clipped by 6 bases and J by 0 bases, with 15 bases between them. The CDR3 totals 15 residues.

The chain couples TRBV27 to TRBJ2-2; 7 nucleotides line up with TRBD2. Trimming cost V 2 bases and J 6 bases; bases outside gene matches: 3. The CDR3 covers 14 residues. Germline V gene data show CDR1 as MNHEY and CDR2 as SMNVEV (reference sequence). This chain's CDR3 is CASSLRGGAGELFF. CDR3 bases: TGTGCCAGCAGTTTAAGGGGAGGGGCCGGGGAGCTGTTTTTT.

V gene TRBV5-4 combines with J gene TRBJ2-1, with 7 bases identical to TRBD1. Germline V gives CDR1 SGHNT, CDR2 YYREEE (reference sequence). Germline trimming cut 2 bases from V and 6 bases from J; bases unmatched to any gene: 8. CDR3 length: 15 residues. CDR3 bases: TGTGCCAGCAGCTTCGGGACAGCTCCTTTCAATGAGCAGTTCTTC. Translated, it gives CASSFGTAPFNEQFF.

DNA of the CDR3: TGCAGCGTTGAACCCCCCGGGAACCACAATGAGCAGTTCTTC. This sequence encodes CSVEPPGNHNEQFF. The chain links TRBV29-1 to TRBJ2-1, with TRBD2 as a possible D gene (5 bases). The CDR3 covers 14 residues. With 2 bases removed from V and 5 bases from J, the gap between germline ends came to 13 bases. Germline CDR1 SQVTM, CDR2 ANQGSEA.

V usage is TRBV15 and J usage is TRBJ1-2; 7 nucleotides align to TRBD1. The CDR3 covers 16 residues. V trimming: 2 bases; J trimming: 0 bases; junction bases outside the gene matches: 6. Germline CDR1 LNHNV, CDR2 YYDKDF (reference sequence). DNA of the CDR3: TGTGCCACCAGCAGAACACTGACAGGGTCTAACTATGGCTACACCTTC. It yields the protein CATSRTLTGSNYGYTF.

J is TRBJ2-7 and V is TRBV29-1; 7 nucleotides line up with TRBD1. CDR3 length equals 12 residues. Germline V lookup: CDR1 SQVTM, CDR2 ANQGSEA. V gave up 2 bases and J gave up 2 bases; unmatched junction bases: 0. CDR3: CSVETGAYEQYF. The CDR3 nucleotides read TGCAGCGTTGAAACAGGGGCCTACGAGCAGTACTTC.